One sample yielded the 14 T cell receptor beta chains listed below, sequenced in a study of blood T cells in healthy people across ages. For the second PCR, which ran for 7 to 11 cycles, a sample-barcoded 5' primer and a J-beta primer mix were used. TCRdb independently ran MiXCR on the 5' RACE reads; one entry per CDR3 protein. The sample consists of approximately 690,000 distinct CDR3 sequences, roughly 58% of them appearing once. Source material: blood. The receptors here all came from a man aged 60 to 69 in good health.

This clonotype was found once. The CDR3 DNA sequence: TGCAGCGTTGTTCGGACAGGGAACAATGAGCAGTTCTTC. This gives the protein CSVVRTGNNEQFF. The chain is built from TRBV29-1 and TRBJ2-1; TRBD1 matches 8 bases. V was pared by 4 bases and J by 5 bases, with 4 bases of the junction left unmatched. This CDR3 comprises 13 residues. Germline values: CDR1 SQVTM, CDR2 ANQGSEA.

This clonotype turned up a few times. The rearrangement joins TRBV7-9 to TRBJ1-2; D gene uncertain. CDR3 length: 16 amino acids. Trimming removed 1 base from V and 8 bases from J, with 20 bases in between. Germline V gene lookup returns CDR1 SEHNR and CDR2 FQNEAQ (reference sequence). The CDR3 is CASSLGGNQAYGGYTF. The CDR3 nucleotides read TGTGCCAGCAGCTTAGGGGGAAATCAAGCTTATGGGGGCTACACCTTC. Based on the CDR3 plus reference TRBV7-9 and TRBJ1-2, the full variable domain is DTGVSQNPRHKITKRGQNVTFRCDPISEHNRLYWYRQTLGQGPEFLTYFQNEAQLEKSRLLSDRFSAERPKGSFSTLEIQRTEQGDSAMYLCASSLGGNQAYGGYTFGSGTRLTVV.

The chain carries TRBV7-2 and TRBJ2-5; a weak D match, TRBD2 (6 bases). The V end lost 5 bases, the J end lost 5 bases, and 21 bases lay between the germline ends. This CDR3 has 16 amino acids. Germline V lookup: CDR1 SGHTA, CDR2 FQGNSA. The CDR3 coding sequence is TGTGCCAGCAGCCTGACTAGTGCGGCACCGCCGGAGACCCAGTACTTC. This translates into CASSLTSAAPPETQYF.

The chain has TRBV24-1 and TRBJ2-5; 7 bases map to TRBD2. The germline gives CDR1 KGHDR, CDR2 SFDVKD. The ends lost 11 bases at V and 2 bases at J; junction bases unmatched: 10. This CDR3 region has 14 residues. The CDR3 reads CARRCGTTQETQYF. DNA of the CDR3: TGTGCCAGGCGCTGTGGGACTACACAAGAGACCCAGTACTTC.

This chain connects TRBV2 to TRBJ2-3, with TRBD1 identical over 10 bases. The CDR3 is 15 amino acids. Trimming took 6 bases from V and 4 from J; bases not matched to a gene: 7. Germline CDR1 and CDR2: SNHLY and FYNNEI. The CDR3 DNA sequence: TGTGCCAGCAGGACAGGGGGCGGTAAGGCAGATACGCAGTATTTT. It encodes CASRTGGGKADTQYF.

The rearrangement joins TRBV6-5 to TRBJ2-5; 8 bases line up with TRBD2. Germline V gene sequence: CDR1 MNHEY, CDR2 SVGAGI. The CDR3 runs 16 residues. With 7 bases clipped from V and 1 base from J, the junction kept 11 bases outside the gene matches. Here the CDR3 DNA reads TGTGCCAGCAAACCTGGGACTAGAGGGGTCCAAGAGACCCAGTACTTC. This codes for CASKPGTRGVQETQYF.

This clonotype was observed a few times. The chain recombines TRBV4-2 with TRBJ1-4; no definite D call. Germline assignment: CDR1 LGHNA and CDR2 YNFKEQ. Trimming left V 0 bases short and J 7 bases short, with 9 bases between. This CDR3 is built from 14 residues. The CDR3: CASSQDRASEKLFF. For the CDR3, the DNA is TGTGCCAGCAGCCAAGATAGAGCGAGTGAAAAACTGTTTTTT.

As to this clonotype: The junction shows a germline mismatch at one end, possibly a read error. The rearrangement links TRBV4-1 to TRBJ2-5, with TRBD1 matching over 9 bases. The CDR3 loop spans 15 amino acids. Germline lookup yields CDR1 MGHRA and CDR2 YSYEKL. Written as DNA, the CDR3 is TGCGCCAGCAGCCTAGGGACAGGGAGACAAGAGGCCCAGTACTTC. Protein sequence: CASSLGTGRQEAQYF.

There are a few counts of this clonotype. The chain links TRBV27 to TRBJ1-1; 7 bases fit TRBD1. This CDR3 is built from 14 residues. The germline V gene encodes CDR1 MNHEY and CDR2 SMNVEV (reference sequence). V dropped 5 bases and J dropped 5; count of bases not matched to a gene: 8. CDR3: CASSLQGRGTEAFF. In DNA form, the CDR3 reads TGTGCCAGCAGTCTACAGGGGCGAGGGACTGAAGCTTTCTTT.

The V gene is TRBV3-1, the J gene TRBJ2-7; D unclear. V was pared by 3 bases and J by 7 bases, with 10 bases between. This CDR3 contains 12 residues. CDR1 LGHDT and CDR2 YNNKEL come from the germline V gene (reference sequence). The CDR3 loop is CASSQADLEQYF. The DNA for the CDR3 is TGTGCCAGCAGCCAGGCGGACCTTGAGCAGTACTTC.

This chain connects TRBV2 to TRBJ2-5; D not certain. CDR1 SNHLY and CDR2 FYNNEI come from the germline V gene. The CDR3 consists of 12 residues. V shed 1 base and J shed 5 bases, with 5 bases lying between them. CDR3 coding DNA: TGTGCCAGCAGTGAAGGTTTGGAGACCCAGTACTTC. Amino acid sequence: CASSEGLETQYF.

This chain links TRBV29-1 with TRBJ1-2; D is unresolved. This CDR3 is 14 amino acids long. The V end lost 7 bases, the J end lost 0 bases, and 15 bases lay between the germline ends. CDR1 and CDR2 (germline): SQVTM, ANQGSEA. The CDR3 DNA follows: TGCAGCGCTACCGGGCAGGAGGCTAACTATGGCTACACCTTC. It translates to CSATGQEANYGYTF.

The chain uses TRBV15 and TRBJ2-1; perhaps D is TRBD1 or TRBD2 (5 bases each). Germline values: CDR1 LNHNV, CDR2 YYDKDF (reference sequence). The CDR3 runs to 12 residues. V lost 5 bases and J 10 bases, leaving 12 bases between the germline ends. Here the CDR3 DNA reads TGTGCCACCAGCGGAGTTGGGGGAGAGCAGTTCTTC. This codes for CATSGVGGEQFF.

The CDR3 DNA follows: TGCGCCAGCAGCCAAGCGGGGGGCGTGGGGTATGGCTACACCTTC. It specifies CASSQAGGVGYGYTF. This chain uses TRBV4-1 with TRBJ1-2, with a weak D call TRBD1 (6 bases). The V end lost 1 base, the J end lost 5 bases, and 14 bases lay between the germline ends. CDR1 is MGHRA, CDR2 YSYEKL, per germline. The CDR3 contains 15 residues.